Following are 19 T cell receptor beta chains from one sample sequenced in a study of early T cells in non-severe SARS-CoV-2 infection. TCRdb redid the calling of the 5' RACE reads with MiXCR, one entry per CDR3 protein. The sample yields 90,000 to 120,000 distinct CDR3 sequences, over 8.5% seen once. The sequencing sample was made of whole blood. The receptors here all came from an adult who was a healthcare worker with PCR-confirmed SARS-CoV-2 infection or an uninfected control (not recorded which).

This clonotype was counted at least ten times. The rearrangement links TRBV5-6 to TRBJ2-2; D is undetermined. This CDR3 has 13 residues. From germline, CDR1 is SGHDT and CDR2 YYEEEE. Trimming took 1 base from V and 5 from J, leaving 6 bases between them. DNA for the CDR3: TGTGCCAGCAGCTTGTGGAGTACCGGGGAGCTGTTTTTT. It specifies CASSLWSTGELFF.

This clonotype was detected only a few times. The CDR3 sequence is CASSQQSADTQYF. The CDR3 coding sequence is TGTGCCAGCAGCCAACAATCGGCAGATACGCAGTATTTT. The chain joins TRBV12-3 or TRBV12-4 to TRBJ2-3; D gene unclear. V was trimmed by 6 bases and J by 4 bases, leaving 11 bases between them. This CDR3 contains 13 residues.

Ten or more counts support this clonotype. CDR3 region: CASRGRVASYNEQFF. In nucleotides, the CDR3 is TGTGCCAGCAGGGGCAGGGTGGCATCCTACAATGAGCAGTTCTTC. This chain joins TRBV12-3 or TRBV12-4 and TRBJ2-1; perhaps TRBD1 as D (5 bases). V was clipped by 6 bases and J by 1 base, with 13 bases between them. The CDR3 loop spans 15 amino acids.

The chain employs TRBV20-1 and TRBJ2-5, with a possible D match to TRBD2 (6 bases). The CDR3 loop spans 17 amino acids. Germline lookup yields CDR1 DFQATT and CDR2 SNEGSKA (reference sequence). Between the trimmed V and J ends, which lost 0 bases and 1 base, there was a span of 18 bases. CDR3 DNA: TGCAGTGCTAGAGATCGGTTCTTCGGGCGGGGCCAAGAGACCCAGTACTTC. Translating gives CSARDRFFGRGQETQYF.

In its sample, this clonotype was seen many times. The chain is built from TRBV3-1 and TRBJ2-7; 13 bases are a match to TRBD2. The germline V gene has CDR1 LGHDT and CDR2 YNNKEL (reference sequence). The CDR3 is made up of 15 amino acids. The junction had 4 bases not matched to a gene; V was cut back by 2 bases and J by 6 bases. The CDR3 region is CASSQHGLAGVEQYF. The CDR3 DNA sequence: TGTGCCAGCAGCCAACATGGACTAGCGGGAGTCGAGCAGTACTTC.

This clonotype was counted at least ten times. This rearrangement joins TRBV19 to TRBJ2-1; 7 positions match TRBD2. This CDR3 comprises 14 residues. J gave up 2 bases and V 5 bases, and 3 bases lay outside the gene matches. Germline V gene lookup returns CDR1 LNHDA and CDR2 SQIVND (reference sequence). CDR3 protein: CASSVGTTYNEQFF. The CDR3 DNA reads as TGTGCCAGTAGTGTCGGGACTACCTACAATGAGCAGTTCTTC.

This clonotype was seen many times. The CDR3 region is CASSSGQGEIGELFF. DNA of the CDR3: TGTGCCAGCAGCTCTGGACAGGGTGAAATCGGGGAGCTGTTTTTT. V gene TRBV7-9 combines with J gene TRBJ2-2; 8 bases fit TRBD1. CDR1 SEHNR and CDR2 FQNEAQ come from the germline V gene (reference sequence). The V and J ends lost 4 bases and 7 bases, in that order; junction bases with no gene match: 8. The CDR3 is made up of 15 amino acids.

This clonotype was seen ten or more times. This chain links TRBV4-3 with TRBJ2-1; D possibly corresponds to TRBD2 (6 bases). V was clipped by 0 bases and J by 0 bases, with 21 bases between them. The CDR3 extends over 20 amino acids. CDR1 LGHNA and CDR2 YSLEER come from the germline V gene. As DNA, the CDR3 is TGCGCCAGCAGCCAAGAGCTTCGGGGGAGAAGATTGAGCTCCTACAATGAGCAGTTCTTC. The encoded protein is CASSQELRGRRLSSYNEQFF.

At least ten counts were recorded for this clonotype. V gene TRBV4-1 combines with J gene TRBJ2-3; D remains unclear. V was clipped by 0 bases and J by 6 bases, with 13 bases between them. The CDR3 has 15 amino acids. CDR1 is MGHRA, CDR2 YSYEKL, per germline. The DNA for the CDR3 is TGCGCCAGCAGCCAAGATGGAAAAAGGGCCGATACGCAGTATTTT. Its protein is CASSQDGKRADTQYF.

This clonotype has a count of ten or more. The chain has TRBV7-2 and TRBJ1-5; the D gene is possibly TRBD1 (5 bases). This CDR3 contains 14 residues. The V gene lost 4 bases and the J gene lost 1 base, with 8 bases spanning the gap. Germline assignment: CDR1 SGHTA and CDR2 FQGNSA. CDR3 protein: CASSSGGSNQPQHF. The CDR3 DNA reads as TGTGCCAGCAGCTCCGGGGGAAGCAATCAGCCCCAGCATTTT. Complete variable domain (other parts from reference TRBV7-2 and TRBJ1-5): GAGVSQSPSNKVTEKGKDVELRCDPISGHTALYWYRQSLGQGLEFLIYFQGNSAPDKSGLPSDRFSAERTGGSVSTLTIQRTQQEDSAVYLCASSSGGSNQPQHFGDGTRLSIL.

The chain links TRBV5-6 to TRBJ2-5; either TRBD1 or TRBD2 may supply D (5 bases each). CDR1 is SGHDT and CDR2 is YYEEEE in the germline V gene. CDR3 length: 14 residues. Trimming took off 4 bases at V and 4 bases at J, with 14 bases between the two ends. The CDR3 here is CASSTGPETETQYF. CDR3 nucleotides: TGTGCCAGCAGCACGGGACCAGAGACAGAGACCCAGTACTTC.

This clonotype was observed a few times. The genes are TRBV11-3 and TRBJ2-2; D possibly corresponds to TRBD1 (6 bases). This CDR3 region has 14 residues. Deletions cut 1 base from V and 7 bases from J, with 10 bases between. Germline assignment: CDR1 SGHNT and CDR2 YENEEA. The DNA of the CDR3 is TGTGCCAGCAGCTTAGGTCTACAGGGCGGGGAGCTGTTTTTT. Encoded protein: CASSLGLQGGELFF.

This clonotype came up a few times. The chain employs TRBV7-9 and TRBJ1-2, with a possible D match to TRBD1 (5 bases). Per germline, CDR1 SEHNR and CDR2 FQNEAQ (reference sequence). Trimming removed 2 bases at V and 3 bases at J, with 10 bases between. This CDR3 has 14 amino acids. Written as DNA, the CDR3 is TGTGCCAGCAGCTTACAGGGTCTCCACTATGGCTACACCTTC. It codes for CASSLQGLHYGYTF. Full variable domain (rest looked up from reference TRBV7-9 and TRBJ1-2): DTGVSQNPRHKITKRGQNVTFRCDPISEHNRLYWYRQTLGQGPEFLTYFQNEAQLEKSRLLSDRFSAERPKGSFSTLEIQRTEQGDSAMYLCASSLQGLHYGYTFGSGTRLTVV.

This clonotype was observed at least ten times. The chain carries TRBV12-3 or TRBV12-4 and TRBJ2-7; D gene unclear. This CDR3 has 16 residues. The V end lost 6 bases, the J end lost 2 bases, and 20 bases lay between the germline ends. This chain's CDR3 is CASSFGRRNSAYEQYF. Here the CDR3 DNA reads TGTGCCAGCAGCTTTGGTCGTAGGAACAGTGCCTACGAGCAGTACTTC.

The chain links TRBV15 to TRBJ2-1, with TRBD2 matching 8 bases. The ends lost 1 base at V and 5 bases at J; junction bases unmatched: 7. This CDR3 is 16 amino acids long. The germline CDR1 and CDR2 sequences are LNHNV and YYDKDF (reference sequence). CDR3 in amino acids: CATSRGAAGADNEQFF. The CDR3 coding sequence is TGTGCCACCAGCAGAGGGGCAGCGGGAGCCGACAATGAGCAGTTCTTC.

This clonotype was recorded a few times. A much larger clone differs by one base, so this may be a read error. CDR3 bases: TGTGCCAGCAGCGGGAGGAACACTGAAGTTTTCTTT. This encodes CASSGRNTEVFF. The chain carries TRBV27 and TRBJ1-1; D not certain. In germline, CDR1 is MNHEY, CDR2 SMNVEV (reference sequence). The CDR3 is made up of 12 amino acids.

Ten or more counts support this clonotype. The genes are TRBV14 and TRBJ1-1; no clear D gene. This CDR3 region has 13 residues. Germline assignment: CDR1 SGHDN and CDR2 FVKESK. V lost 4 bases and J lost 1, with 7 bases in between. The chain's CDR3 is CASSPGRNTEAFF. The CDR3 bases are TGTGCCAGCAGCCCCGGACGGAACACTGAAGCTTTCTTT.

This clonotype occurred many times. The V and J genes are TRBV20-1 and TRBJ2-1; 9 positions match TRBD2. The germline V gene has CDR1 DFQATT and CDR2 SNEGSKA (reference sequence). Unmatched junction bases numbered 6, after V lost 3 bases and J lost 6 bases. This CDR3 region has 14 residues. The CDR3 sequence is CSARQGSGSNEQFF. CDR3 DNA sequence: TGCAGTGCTAGGCAAGGTAGCGGGAGCAATGAGCAGTTCTTC.

The rearrangement links TRBV4-1 to TRBJ1-2; 7 bases line up with TRBD1. There are 15 residues in the CDR3. V lost 4 bases and J lost 4; bases outside the gene matches: 9. Germline V gives CDR1 MGHRA, CDR2 YSYEKL. The chain's CDR3 is CASSPWTRQGYGYTF. DNA of the CDR3: TGCGCCAGCAGCCCTTGGACAAGACAGGGCTATGGCTACACCTTC.